These 3 T cell receptor beta chains came from one sample sequenced in a study of blood T cell repertoires in COVID-19 (dated by TCRdb to about 2020). To prepare the library, the immunoSEQ multiplex PCR assay was applied. TCRdb's version of the immuneACCESS table is confined to in-frame rearrangements and falls short of the full clone set. An unresolved V gene accounts for under half of the shortfall where checked; the remainder is of unknown origin. The sample table shows about 260,000 clones, and about nine tenths are seen once. The top ten hold around 9.5% of the sample. Sequenced sample: peripheral blood. The receptors here all came from a man between 40 and 49 years old who had recovered from COVID-19.

The CDR3 region is CASSLSTGTVGSPLHF. The CDR3 DNA sequence: TGTGCCAGCAGCTTATCAACCGGGACAGTGGGGTCACCCCTCCACTTT. The V and J genes are TRBV11-2 and TRBJ1-6; 7 nucleotides line up with TRBD1. With V trimmed by 2 bases and J by 10 bases, 11 bases remained unmatched. The CDR3 totals 16 residues. Germline V gene sequence: CDR1 SGHAT, CDR2 FQNNGV.

This rearrangement joins TRBV2 to TRBJ1-6, with 9 bases that match TRBD1. Germline-derived CDR1 and CDR2 are SNHLY and FYNNEI. This CDR3 has 18 residues. Losses at the gene ends were 3 bases for V and 10 bases for J; bases not matched to a gene: 16. This CDR3 reads CASSETGTGFVNGSPLHF. CDR3 sequence (DNA): TGTGCCAGCAGTGAGACCGGGACAGGGTTTGTTAATGGGTCACCCCTCCACTTT.

The chain employs TRBV3-1 (or the pseudogene TRBV3-2) and TRBJ2-7, with 10 bases fitting TRBD2. Germline lookup yields CDR1 LGHDT and CDR2 YNNKEL (reference sequence). The CDR3 is made up of 17 amino acids. The ends lost 4 bases at V and 4 bases at J; junction bases unmatched: 13. The DNA of the CDR3 is TGTGCCAGCAGCCCCTTCCCTACTAGCGGGAAGAAGTACGAGCAGTACTTC. Translated, it gives CASSPFPTSGKKYEQYF.